This TCR beta chain is from a study of Ad26.COV2.S vaccination and SARS-CoV-2 variants. Some clones are missing from TCRdb's copy, which holds only in-frame ones; the method was immunoSEQ multiplex PCR. The table shows 350,000 to 500,000 clones, with about 90% occurring only once. Germline V lookup: CDR1 SGHVS, CDR2 FQNEAQ. The CDR3 spans 14 residues. Trimming removed 1 base at V and 4 bases at J, with 10 bases between. Treatment described: some 20 received Ad26.COV2.S at low or high dose, single or two shots; about 5 received placebo; per-sample allocation not given. It was on day 63 after the first vaccine or placebo injection that samples were taken.

Here the sequenced sample was peripheral blood, taken in a trial of Ad26.COV2.S vaccine versus placebo. The TCR originated in a person between 18 and 65 years old who received the Ad26.COV2.S COVID-19 vaccine or a placebo. The chain has TRBV7-8 and TRBJ1-2, with D unresolved. The CDR3 region is CASSLGGGLYGYTF. The CDR3 nucleotides are TGTGCCAGCAGCTTAGGAGGAGGGCTCTATGGCTACACCTTC.